This TCR beta chain comes out of a study of identifying expanded T cells in peripheral blood (dated 2019 in TCRdb). Background on the whole study: Four technical replicates, made by sequencing separate aliquots from the same pool of genomic DNA, were compared pairwise.

The sample holds a few counts of this clone. This receptor's antigen is unknown. Qualities for individual bases were not recorded, and no much larger clone is one base off. TCRbeta CDR3 regions were profiled with the immunoSEQ Assay using bias-controlled multiplex PCR amplification of genomic DNA. Concerning the study's data processing: The absolute abundance of each unique TCRbeta CDR3 region was quantified after sequences were collapsed and filtered. Two models were used to test differential abundance: a binomial model (Fisher-equivalent) and a beta-binomial model that adds time-dependent variance fitted from healthy donors. Any clone with fewer than 5 combined templates was excluded, and a clone was called differentially abundant if its Benjamini-Hochberg FDR was below 0.01. Beta-binomial variance was modeled as a function of total template count across the two samples using the form v = (b*log(k)+a)^2. TCRdb obtained this table from immuneACCESS and retained in-frame rearrangements with V and J assigned. These tables miss some clones; where compared with another copy, unresolved V genes account for less than half of the shortfall, and the remainder is unexplained. The V and J calls and the clone size are those of that table, but D and trimming were determined from the DNA. Here the sample has tens of thousands of clones; roughly 85% occur a single time. 4.5% of the sample belongs to the ten largest clones.

During the collection period, no immune events, such as infections, were documented for the healthy donors. To calibrate time-dependent variance in a beta-binomial model of T-cell clone differential abundance, blood repertoires from healthy donors were used as a training cohort. The training cohort comprised approximately 10 healthy donors, 3 female and 7 male. An age range of roughly 29 to 64 years, with an average of about 45 years, was recorded for the donors. Obtained from a commercial supplier, whole blood was collected from each healthy donor at three time points set around two weeks apart. For immunosequencing, genomic DNA was extracted from unsorted whole blood. The CDR3 sequence holds 14 residues, the cysteine and phenylalanine included. Just the 42-base CDR3 DNA is kept, in frame starting at base 1. The germline V gene (reference sequence) specifies GTSNPN as CDR1 and SVGIG as CDR2. The junction shows trimming of 5 bases on V and 2 bases on J, plus 15 bases between the germline ends.

On the study overall, not on this receptor specifically: Across all healthy-donor time intervals, the beta-binomial model significantly cut both the number of clones called differentially abundant and the false-positive rate. Between technical replicates the binomial model flagged approximately 1.2 differentially abundant clones, whereas over roughly 2 weeks the binomial model flagged about 15 and over approximately four weeks 19 to 20. Across all healthy donors, variance in clone template counts between roughly two-week samples was found to increase significantly with total template count. The authors expected that biological variance in healthy repertoires might rise further over much longer intervals, such as months to years.

Sequenced sample: blood. The chain is encoded by TRBV30 joined to TRBJ1-2; TRBD1 could be the D gene, as 6 bases match. The sequence was obtained from a person aged 18-69 years in good health. The encoded CDR3 is CAWSGEHNNYGYTF. The sequenced DNA: TGTGCCTGGTCAGGGGAACACAACAACTATGGCTACACCTTC.